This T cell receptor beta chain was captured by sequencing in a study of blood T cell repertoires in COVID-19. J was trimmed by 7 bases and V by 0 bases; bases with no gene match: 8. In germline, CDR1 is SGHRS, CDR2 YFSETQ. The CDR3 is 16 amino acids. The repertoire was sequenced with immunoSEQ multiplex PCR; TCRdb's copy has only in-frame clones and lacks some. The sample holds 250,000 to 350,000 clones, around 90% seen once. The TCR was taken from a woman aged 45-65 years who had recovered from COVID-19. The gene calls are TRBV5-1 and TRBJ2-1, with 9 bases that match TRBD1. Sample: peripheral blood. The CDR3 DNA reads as TGCGCCAGCAGCTTGGCACCGACAGGGGGAACGAATGAGCAGTTCTTC. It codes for CASSLAPTGGTNEQFF.